A selection of T cell receptor beta chains follows, all from one sample in a study of T cell repertoires in cytomegalovirus infection. Their cognate antigens are unknown. From the reads, TCRdb called clonotypes with MiXCR, one entry per CDR3 protein. Counted here are some 70,000 distinct CDR3 sequences, around 21% occurring once; the ten biggest clones make up approximately 79%. Input material: PBMCs, sequenced either directly or after in vitro stimulation (not recorded which). The source of these receptors is a human donor in good health (CMV status not recorded). Some clones in this sample may be carry-over from other donors' samples. Both conserved end residues are part of each CDR3.

CSARGTGTSVETQYF,TRBJ2-5,TRBV20-1
CASSLPGRGNYGYTF,TRBJ1-2,TRBV28
CASSLGTGAQETQYF,TRBJ2-5,TRBV5-6
CASMGEPSSYNEQFF,TRBJ2-1,TRBV7-2
CASSKGGTSGSYEQYF,TRBJ2-7,TRBV19
CASSQGAGQETQYF,TRBJ2-5,TRBV4-3
CASRQRSGANVLTF,TRBJ2-6,TRBV6-2/TRBV6-3
CASSWGPSTDTQYF,TRBJ2-3,TRBV27
CASSLGDRADEAFF,TRBJ1-1,TRBV12-3/TRBV12-4
CASAWESSYNEQFF,TRBJ2-1,TRBV6-2/TRBV6-3
CASSLRQGATDTQYF,TRBJ2-3,TRBV4-3
CSVETRVAGDNEQFF,TRBJ2-1,TRBV29-1
CASSHYGYTF,TRBJ1-2,TRBV28
CSVGDRENTEAFF,TRBJ1-1,TRBV29-1
CASSPTGQFEKLFF,TRBJ1-4,TRBV28